Sequencing of this T cell receptor (beta chain) was carried out in a study of blood T cell repertoires in COVID-19. Study-wide background: Samples came from the United States, Italy and Spain, spanning acute and convalescent COVID-19. From T cells, B-cell-depleted T cells, or PBMCs came the material, which was cDNA or gDNA.

The sample holds one count of this clone. It was during active infection that Seattle patients were enrolled and then longitudinally followed. CDR1 and CDR2 from the germline V gene are SGHRS and YFSETQ. V dropped 4 bases and J dropped 4; count of bases not matched to a gene: 3. The CDR3 runs 14 residues. The authors' processing: Counts of nucleated cells, estimated from reference gene primer amplification, were obtained. Profiling relied on immunoSEQ multiplex PCR, and the TCRdb table lists in-frame clones only, not all of them. That table is the source of V, J and clone size, and D and trimming were worked out from the DNA. Seen here are roughly 180,000 clones, 60% to 85% observed once, and the top ten hold approximately 7.6%.

This chain uses TRBV5-1 with TRBJ2-7; the match to TRBD2 covers 12 bases. This sequence originates from a woman aged 55 to 70 with COVID-19, enrolled during active disease. The sequenced sample consisted of peripheral blood. As DNA, the CDR3 is TGCGCCAGCAGCCCCGGGACTAGCGGGTACGAGCAGTACTTC. It is translated as CASSPGTSGYEQYF.